What follows are 12 T cell receptor beta chains derived from one specimen sequenced in a study of OX40 agonist ivuxolimab in advanced cancers. Repertoires were generated with immunoSEQ multiplex PCR, while TCRdb's copy carries only in-frame clones and drops some. The sample lists tens of thousands of clones, approximately 80% seen once, with approximately 2.4% in the top ten. The sample here was CD4+ or CD8+ T cells sorted from blood, taken in a trial of the OX40 agonist ivuxolimab. The receptors were gathered from an adult with an advanced solid tumor such as melanoma, head and neck, liver or kidney cancer.

This clone was picked up a small number of times. The J gene is TRBJ2-1, the V gene TRBV4-1; D perhaps matches TRBD2 (7 bases). V was trimmed by 0 bases and J by 3 bases, leaving 15 bases between them. The germline CDR1 and CDR2 sequences are MGHRA and YSYEKL. The CDR3 consists of 17 residues. The CDR3 spells CASSQEKGGGSYNEQFF. The CDR3 DNA follows: TGCGCCAGCAGCCAAGAGAAGGGCGGGGGCAGCTACAATGAGCAGTTCTTC.

This rearrangement joins TRBV11-1 to TRBJ2-5; 12 positions agree with TRBD2. J was trimmed by 2 bases and V by 4 bases; bases with no gene match: 2. CDR1 and CDR2 (germline): SGHAT, FQDESV (reference sequence). The CDR3 has 15 residues. The CDR3 coding sequence is TGTGCCAGCAGCTACGGACTAGCGGGACAAGAGACCCAGTACTTC. Amino acids: CASSYGLAGQETQYF.

This rearrangement joins TRBV4-3 to TRBJ1-2; TRBD1 agrees at 7 bases. After removal of 0 bases from V and 7 bases from J, the junction contained 8 bases not matched to a gene. Germline lookup yields CDR1 LGHNA and CDR2 YSLEER. This CDR3 has 15 amino acids. The CDR3 is CASSQDPGQLSGYTF. The CDR3 nucleotides are TGCGCCAGCAGCCAAGATCCGGGACAGCTATCTGGCTACACCTTC.

The rearrangement links TRBV29-1 to TRBJ2-7; D may be TRBD1 (6 bases). The CDR3 totals 13 residues. V was cut by 4 bases and J by 3 bases, with 13 bases left in between. CDR1 is SQVTM and CDR2 is ANQGSEA in the germline V gene. The CDR3 DNA reads TGCAGCGTTGCAGGGGCACAGGTCTACGAGCAGTACTTC. Translated, it gives CSVAGAQVYEQYF.

The CDR3 nucleotides are TGCGCCAGCAGCAATAGGACGTCTCACTATGGCTACACCTTC. Amino acids: CASSNRTSHYGYTF. This chain joins TRBV5-1 and TRBJ1-2, with unresolved D. The CDR3 runs 14 residues. Germline V gene sequence: CDR1 SGHRS, CDR2 YFSETQ. V was pared by 4 bases and J by 3 bases, with 13 bases between.

The chain joins TRBV7-2 to TRBJ2-5; D is ambiguous. Germline loops: CDR1 SGHTA, CDR2 FQGNSA. V lost 0 bases, J lost 4 bases, and 3 bases lay in between. The length of the CDR3 is 12 residues. The CDR3 sequence is CASSLARETQYF. For the CDR3, the DNA is TGTGCCAGCAGCTTAGCGCGAGAGACCCAGTACTTC.

V usage is TRBV2 and J usage is TRBJ2-3; the match to TRBD2 covers 8 bases. With V trimmed by 7 bases and J by 1 base, 7 bases remained unmatched. The CDR3 extends over 15 amino acids. Germline CDR1 is SNHLY and CDR2 is FYNNEI. The CDR3 spells CASMIRLARTDTQYF. The CDR3 DNA is TGTGCCAGCATGATAAGACTAGCGCGCACAGATACGCAGTATTTT.

In DNA form, the CDR3 reads TGTGCCAGTAGTGGGTCCGGGGGCCCAACCAAGAACACTGAAGCTTTCTTT. Translation: CASSGSGGPTKNTEAFF. The J gene is TRBJ1-1, the V gene TRBV19; TRBD1 is a possible D gene (6 bases). V was cut by 5 bases and J by 1 base, with 20 bases left in between. The CDR3 runs to 17 residues. CDR1 LNHDA and CDR2 SQIVND come from the germline V gene (reference sequence).

This clone was picked up one time. The V gene is TRBV18, the J gene TRBJ1-4; D not certain. The germline CDR1 and CDR2 sequences are KGHSH and LQKENI. V shed 1 base and J shed 8 bases, with 8 bases lying between them. The CDR3 extends over 13 amino acids. CDR3 nucleotides: TGTGCCAGCTCACCACGGGGTTACGAAAAACTGTTTTTT. It is translated as CASSPRGYEKLFF.

V usage is TRBV19 and J usage is TRBJ2-1; D remains unclear. The CDR3 has 13 amino acids. V shed 5 bases and J shed 9 bases, with 14 bases lying between them. Per the germline V gene, CDR1 is LNHDA and CDR2 is SQIVND (reference sequence). The CDR3, as DNA: TGTGCCAGTAGTCCGCTTTCGCGAGGTGAGCAGTTCTTC. Protein: CASSPLSRGEQFF.

This clone was detected only once. A junction boundary mismatches the germline segment, possibly from a read error. This specimen includes other DNA sequences encoding the same CDR3. This chain links TRBV7-2 with TRBJ2-2; possible D gene TRBD1, 6 bases. Germline values: CDR1 SGHTA, CDR2 FQGNSA. The CDR3 extends over 15 amino acids. CDR3: CASSLVRGNTGELFF. Written as DNA, the CDR3 is TGTGCCAGCAGCTTAGTTAGGGGGAACACTGGGGAGCTGTTTTTT. Filled out from reference TRBV7-2 and TRBJ2-2, the complete variable domain reads GAGVSQSPSNKVTEKGKDVELRCDPISGHTALYWYRQSLGQGLEFLIYFQGNSAPDKSGLPSDRFSAERTGGSVSTLTIQRTQQEDSAVYLCASSLVRGNTGELFFGEGSRLTVL.

The rearrangement uses TRBV30 and TRBJ1-1; D gene unclear. This CDR3 has 13 residues. The germline CDR1 and CDR2 sequences are GTSNPN and SVGIG (reference sequence). Trimming left V 4 bases short and J 0 bases short, with 9 bases between. CDR3 coding DNA: TGTGCCTGGAAAGCCCTCTTGAACACTGAAGCTTTCTTT. Translated, it gives CAWKALLNTEAFF.